The clone carrying this T cell receptor (beta chain) came up a few times. Its antigen is still unknown. These data are taken from a study of metastatic and nonmetastatic thyroid tumors. Overall study: Repertoires from blood and tumor or nodule tissue of malignant and benign thyroid patients were compared. General observations from the study: Reportedly, malignant thyroid tumors had significantly higher TCR beta diversity than benign nodules, in blood and tumor.

In the source study's methods: CDR3 differences across clinicopathological groups were used to build a distant-metastasis classifier for papillary thyroid cancer. TCRdb redid the clone calls on the PCR reads using MiXCR. These V and J calls are TCRdb output, not the study's own analysis. This table has about 37,000 clones, approximately 13% appearing once. V lost 7 bases, J lost 7 bases, and 8 bases lay in between. The CDR3 is 11 amino acids. CDR1 is MNHNS and CDR2 is SASEGT in the germline V gene. Every patient was untreated before thyroid surgery. The TCR originated in a female donor with papillary thyroid cancer or a benign thyroid nodule (not recorded which). Some clones in this sample may be carry-over from other donors' samples. V usage is TRBV6-1 and J usage is TRBJ2-1; no firm D call. The specimen was blood. For the CDR3, the DNA is TGTGCCAGCAAATTTTATAATGAGCAGTTCTTC. Protein sequence: CASKFYNEQFF.